The rows below give T cell receptor beta chains drawn from one sample of a study of cytomegalovirus exposure and HLA in healthy donors. Libraries were prepared by immunoSEQ multiplex PCR; TCRdb keeps only in-frame clonotypes and omits some of them. The table shows roughly 77,000 clones, with around 9.1% occurring only once. Sequenced material: PBMCs. The receptors derive from a man aged 55 to 70 in good health and CMV-seropositive. Both conserved end residues are part of each CDR3. Fields, in order: V gene, clone size, J gene, D gene, CDR3 protein, CDR3 DNA. A D gene is named only where the DNA matches it firmly. Rows may omit the clone size; those that give it use once, few, many or a size class.

v_gene: TRBV4-2; abundance: few; j_gene: TRBJ1-5; d_gene: TRBD1; CDR3aa: CASSQDRTGGDNQPQHF; CDR3nt: TGTGCCAGCAGCCAAGACCGGACAGGGGGCGACAATCAGCCCCAGCATTTT
v_gene: TRBV7-8; abundance: few; j_gene: TRBJ1-1; d_gene: TRBD1; CDR3aa: CASSLQGQGNTEAFF; CDR3nt: TGTGCCAGCAGCTTACAAGGACAGGGGAACACTGAAGCTTTCTTT
v_gene: TRBV30; abundance: few; j_gene: TRBJ2-1; d_gene: TRBD2; CDR3aa: CAWTRGSAPEQFF; CDR3nt: TGTGCCTGGACCCGCGGGAGCGCTCCGGAGCAGTTCTTC
v_gene: TRBV6-1; abundance: -; j_gene: TRBJ1-1; d_gene: -; CDR3aa: CASSVSGGGAFF; CDR3nt: TGTGCCAGCAGTGTCAGCGGTGGAGGAGCTTTCTTT
v_gene: TRBV7-9; abundance: -; j_gene: TRBJ1-2; d_gene: TRBD1; CDR3aa: CASSSTGTVGANYGYTF; CDR3nt: TGTGCCAGCAGCTCCACCGGGACAGTGGGGGCTAACTATGGCTACACCTTC
v_gene: TRBV7-3; abundance: few; j_gene: TRBJ2-2; d_gene: TRBD2; CDR3aa: CASRPPGREEGGELFF; CDR3nt: TGTGCCAGCAGGCCCCCCGGGCGGGAGGAAGGCGGGGAGCTGTTTTTT
v_gene: TRBV11-2; abundance: -; j_gene: TRBJ2-3; d_gene: -; CDR3aa: CASSLGGDPDTQYF; CDR3nt: TGTGCCAGCAGCTTAGGCGGGGACCCAGATACGCAGTATTTT
v_gene: TRBV28; abundance: -; j_gene: TRBJ2-2; d_gene: -; CDR3aa: CASKMVVTGELFF; CDR3nt: TGTGCCAGCAAAATGGTAGTCACCGGGGAGCTGTTTTTT
v_gene: TRBV18; abundance: -; j_gene: TRBJ2-3; d_gene: TRBD2; CDR3aa: CASSSRTSGRSTDTQYF; CDR3nt: TGTGCCAGCTCATCACGGACTAGCGGGAGGAGCACAGATACGCAGTATTTT
v_gene: TRBV7-6; abundance: few; j_gene: TRBJ2-1; d_gene: TRBD2; CDR3aa: CASSLGLAGYEQFF; CDR3nt: TGTGCCAGCAGCTTAGGACTAGCGGGATACGAGCAGTTCTTC
v_gene: TRBV7-3; abundance: few; j_gene: TRBJ2-2; d_gene: TRBD2; CDR3aa: CASSVTSGSAQTGELFF; CDR3nt: TGTGCCAGCAGCGTCACTAGCGGGAGTGCCCAAACGGGGGAGCTGTTTTTT
v_gene: TRBV29-1; abundance: few; j_gene: TRBJ2-5; d_gene: TRBD1; CDR3aa: CSVTLTGGAKTQYF; CDR3nt: TGCAGCGTTACCTTGACAGGGGGCGCGAAGACCCAGTACTTC
v_gene: TRBV5-1; abundance: few; j_gene: TRBJ2-6; d_gene: -; CDR3aa: CASSLGGVSSGANVLTF; CDR3nt: TGCGCCAGCAGCTTGGGGGGGGTCAGCTCTGGGGCCAACGTCCTGACTTTC
v_gene: TRBV20-1; abundance: -; j_gene: TRBJ1-2; d_gene: -; CDR3aa: CSVSSGDGYTF; CDR3nt: TGCAGTGTCAGTTCGGGGGATGGCTACACCTTC
v_gene: TRBV7-6; abundance: few; j_gene: TRBJ1-3; d_gene: -; CDR3aa: CASSSFWSTIYF; CDR3nt: TGTGCCAGCAGCTCCTTTTGGAGCACCATATATTTT
v_gene: TRBV6-5; abundance: few; j_gene: TRBJ1-2; d_gene: TRBD1; CDR3aa: CASSGQGWGGYTF; CDR3nt: TGTGCCAGCAGTGGACAGGGATGGGGTGGCTACACCTTC
v_gene: TRBV28; abundance: -; j_gene: TRBJ1-4; d_gene: TRBD1; CDR3aa: CASSTPTGEAEKLFF; CDR3nt: TGTGCCAGCAGTACCCCGACAGGGGAGGCTGAAAAACTGTTTTTT
v_gene: TRBV28; abundance: -; j_gene: TRBJ1-3; d_gene: -; CDR3aa: CASSPTRSGNTIYF; CDR3nt: TGTGCCAGCAGTCCGACACGCTCTGGAAACACCATATATTTT
v_gene: TRBV19; abundance: few; j_gene: TRBJ2-7; d_gene: -; CDR3aa: CASSLAFSYEQYF; CDR3nt: TGTGCCAGTAGTCTAGCGTTCTCCTACGAGCAGTACTTC
v_gene: TRBV9; abundance: -; j_gene: TRBJ1-1; d_gene: -; CDR3aa: CASSVVAGMNTEAFF; CDR3nt: TGTGCCAGCAGCGTAGTGGCAGGAATGAACACTGAAGCTTTCTTT
v_gene: TRBV6-1; abundance: few; j_gene: TRBJ1-2; d_gene: -; CDR3aa: CASLPGRIGYGYTF; CDR3nt: TGTGCCAGCTTACCGGGTCGAATAGGCTATGGCTACACCTTC
v_gene: TRBV27; abundance: few; j_gene: TRBJ1-1; d_gene: -; CDR3aa: CASSLDRGSQTFF; CDR3nt: TGTGCCAGCAGTTTAGATCGGGGATCGCAAACTTTCTTT
v_gene: TRBV6-5; abundance: few; j_gene: TRBJ2-2; d_gene: -; CDR3aa: CASSYSRGPAGELFF; CDR3nt: TGTGCCAGCAGTTACTCCAGGGGTCCCGCCGGGGAGCTGTTTTTT
v_gene: TRBV4-2; abundance: few; j_gene: TRBJ2-2; d_gene: -; CDR3aa: CASRLYRNTGELFF; CDR3nt: TGTGCCAGCAGGCTCTACAGGAACACCGGGGAGCTGTTTTTT
v_gene: TRBV25-1; abundance: few; j_gene: TRBJ2-5; d_gene: TRBD2; CDR3aa: CASSDLAGTAQETQYF; CDR3nt: TGTGCCAGCAGTGACCTAGCGGGGACCGCCCAAGAGACCCAGTACTTC
v_gene: TRBV11-1; abundance: -; j_gene: TRBJ2-1; d_gene: TRBD1; CDR3aa: CASSYRGQGSDEQFF; CDR3nt: TGTGCCAGCAGCTACCGGGGACAGGGTAGCGATGAGCAGTTCTTC
v_gene: TRBV11-2; abundance: -; j_gene: TRBJ2-3; d_gene: -; CDR3aa: CASSFGTDRRDTQYF; CDR3nt: TGTGCCAGCAGCTTCGGGACTGACAGACGAGATACGCAGTATTTT
v_gene: TRBV11-2; abundance: -; j_gene: TRBJ2-1; d_gene: TRBD2; CDR3aa: CASSSAGGVNNEQFF; CDR3nt: TGTGCCAGCAGCTCAGCGGGAGGCGTAAACAATGAGCAGTTCTTC
v_gene: TRBV4-1; abundance: -; j_gene: TRBJ2-3; d_gene: TRBD1; CDR3aa: CASSRTGTSTDTQYF; CDR3nt: TGCGCCAGCAGCCGGACAGGGACTAGCACAGATACGCAGTATTTT
v_gene: TRBV28; abundance: -; j_gene: TRBJ2-1; d_gene: TRBD1; CDR3aa: CASRRTGRTYNEQFF; CDR3nt: TGTGCCAGCAGGAGGACAGGGCGAACCTACAATGAGCAGTTCTTC
v_gene: TRBV4-2; abundance: -; j_gene: TRBJ1-2; d_gene: -; CDR3aa: CASSPRGQFDGYTF; CDR3nt: TGTGCCAGCAGCCCTCGTGGACAGTTCGATGGCTACACCTTC
v_gene: TRBV5-1; abundance: -; j_gene: TRBJ2-3; d_gene: -; CDR3aa: CASRVLARSTDTQYF; CDR3nt: TGCGCCAGCAGGGTTCTCGCACGGAGCACAGATACGCAGTATTTT
v_gene: TRBV18; abundance: many; j_gene: TRBJ2-1; d_gene: -; CDR3aa: CASSPDTYNEQFF; CDR3nt: TGTGCCAGCTCACCGGACACCTACAATGAGCAGTTCTTC
v_gene: TRBV19; abundance: -; j_gene: TRBJ1-3; d_gene: -; CDR3aa: CASSNQAIGNTIYF; CDR3nt: TGTGCCAGTTCCAATCAAGCGATTGGAAACACCATATATTTT
v_gene: TRBV30; abundance: few; j_gene: TRBJ1-5; d_gene: -; CDR3aa: CAWSRQVSNQPQHF; CDR3nt: TGTGCCTGGAGTAGGCAGGTTAGCAATCAGCCCCAGCATTTT
v_gene: TRBV6-6; abundance: -; j_gene: TRBJ2-1; d_gene: -; CDR3aa: CASTTNRVQFF; CDR3nt: TGTGCCAGCACCACAAACAGGGTACAGTTCTTC
v_gene: TRBV5-1; abundance: few; j_gene: TRBJ2-2; d_gene: -; CDR3aa: CASSPGVTGELFF; CDR3nt: TGCGCCAGCAGCCCAGGGGTTACCGGGGAGCTGTTTTTT
v_gene: TRBV7-3; abundance: -; j_gene: TRBJ2-1; d_gene: TRBD1; CDR3aa: CASSNGKGAGNEQFF; CDR3nt: TGTGCCAGCAGCAATGGGAAGGGGGCGGGCAATGAGCAGTTCTTC
v_gene: TRBV14; abundance: few; j_gene: TRBJ1-1; d_gene: -; CDR3aa: CASSQDGGPTEAFF; CDR3nt: TGTGCCAGCAGCCAAGATGGGGGCCCCACTGAAGCTTTCTTT
v_gene: TRBV19; abundance: -; j_gene: TRBJ1-1; d_gene: TRBD1; CDR3aa: CASSIGGTGTIEAFF; CDR3nt: TGTGCCAGTAGTATCGGAGGGACAGGGACAATTGAAGCTTTCTTT
v_gene: TRBV28; abundance: -; j_gene: TRBJ2-1; d_gene: TRBD2; CDR3aa: CASSPRTSGFYNEQFF; CDR3nt: TGTGCCAGCAGTCCGCGGACTAGCGGATTCTACAATGAGCAGTTCTTC
v_gene: TRBV9; abundance: few; j_gene: TRBJ1-3; d_gene: TRBD1; CDR3aa: CASSQGGGPSSGNTIYF; CDR3nt: TGTGCCAGCAGCCAGGGGGGAGGCCCTTCCTCTGGAAACACCATATATTTT
v_gene: TRBV5-8; abundance: few; j_gene: TRBJ1-1; d_gene: -; CDR3aa: CASSTQQAREAFF; CDR3nt: TGTGCCAGCAGCACCCAACAGGCTCGTGAAGCTTTCTTT
v_gene: TRBV11-1; abundance: -; j_gene: TRBJ2-1; d_gene: TRBD2; CDR3aa: CASSAGAVNEQFF; CDR3nt: TGTGCCAGCAGTGCGGGAGCCGTCAATGAGCAGTTCTTC
v_gene: TRBV10-3; abundance: few; j_gene: TRBJ2-3; d_gene: -; CDR3aa: CASSYGGTPDTQYF; CDR3nt: TGTGCCAGCAGTTATGGGGGGACCCCAGATACGCAGTATTTT
v_gene: TRBV7-9; abundance: few; j_gene: TRBJ2-5; d_gene: -; CDR3aa: CASSLGTGMRETQYF; CDR3nt: TGTGCCAGCAGCTTGGGTACAGGGATGCGGGAGACCCAGTACTTC
v_gene: TRBV19; abundance: few; j_gene: TRBJ1-5; d_gene: TRBD1; CDR3aa: CASSSTGTGPGPSNQPQHF; CDR3nt: TGTGCCAGTAGTTCTACAGGGACAGGCCCTGGCCCTAGCAATCAGCCCCAGCATTTT
v_gene: TRBV11-2; abundance: -; j_gene: TRBJ1-1; d_gene: -; CDR3aa: CASSSGKWEAFF; CDR3nt: TGTGCCAGCAGCTCCGGGAAGTGGGAAGCTTTCTTT
v_gene: TRBV19; abundance: -; j_gene: TRBJ2-2; d_gene: -; CDR3aa: CASSVQRNTGELFF; CDR3nt: TGTGCCAGTAGTGTACAGAGGAACACCGGGGAGCTGTTTTTT
v_gene: TRBV5-6; abundance: -; j_gene: TRBJ1-2; d_gene: TRBD1; CDR3aa: CASSFGTDERGYTF; CDR3nt: TGTGCCAGCAGCTTCGGGACAGACGAGAGGGGCTACACCTTC
v_gene: TRBV2; abundance: few; j_gene: TRBJ2-1; d_gene: -; CDR3aa: CGAATASSYNEQFF; CDR3nt: TGTGGGGCAGCTACCGCGAGCTCCTACAATGAGCAGTTCTTC
v_gene: TRBV7-8; abundance: -; j_gene: TRBJ1-1; d_gene: -; CDR3aa: CASSKGLTTNTEAFF; CDR3nt: TGTGCCAGCAGCAAGGGGCTTACCACGAACACTGAAGCTTTCTTT
v_gene: TRBV7-8; abundance: -; j_gene: TRBJ1-3; d_gene: -; CDR3aa: CASSPRDTIYF; CDR3nt: TGTGCCAGCAGCCCCAGGGACACCATATATTTT
v_gene: TRBV5-1; abundance: -; j_gene: TRBJ2-7; d_gene: TRBD2; CDR3aa: CASSQLAGGPRSEQYF; CDR3nt: TGCGCCAGCAGCCAGCTAGCGGGAGGCCCCCGCTCCGAGCAGTACTTC
v_gene: TRBV6-1; abundance: -; j_gene: TRBJ2-2; d_gene: -; CDR3aa: CASRGGGDTGELFF; CDR3nt: TGTGCCAGCAGGGGCGGAGGGGACACCGGGGAGCTGTTTTTT